These 3 T cell receptor beta chains were sequenced from one sample in a study of shared clonotypes between healthy human individuals. The assay was immunoSEQ multiplex PCR, and TCRdb's table has in-frame clones only and misses some. The sample has 2 million to 3 million clones, 80% to 95% seen once. Material: naive CD4+ T cells from PBMCs. The subset here: CD45RA+ positively selected. These receptors all come from a man between 18 and 29 years old in good health. Some clones in this sample may be carry-over from other donors' samples.

The chain is built from TRBV30 and TRBJ2-5; D is unresolved. CDR3 length: 19 residues. Germline V gene lookup returns CDR1 GTSNPN and CDR2 SVGIG (reference sequence). V lost 0 bases and J lost 3, with 26 bases in between. CDR3 region: CAWSVSFVFQTPGKETQYF. The DNA for the CDR3 is TGTGCCTGGAGTGTATCTTTCGTTTTCCAGACGCCTGGAAAAGAGACCCAGTACTTC.

This clone was seen just once. The rearrangement uses TRBV29-1 and TRBJ1-4, with D tentatively TRBD1 (6 bases). The CDR3 spans 15 residues. Germline V lookup: CDR1 SQVTM, CDR2 ANQGSEA. Trimming left V 4 bases short and J 2 bases short, with 14 bases between. DNA of the CDR3: TGCAGCGTTGGGCTCAGGGGAGGCACTAATGAAAAACTGTTTTTT. Its translation is CSVGLRGGTNEKLFF.

The chain carries TRBV2 and TRBJ1-5; no firm D call. The germline V and J ends were trimmed by 5 bases and 3 bases, with 14 bases remaining between them. The CDR3 runs to 15 residues. Germline assignment: CDR1 SNHLY and CDR2 FYNNEI. The CDR3 sequence: CASSLRGFLNQPQHF. CDR3 DNA: TGTGCCAGCAGTCTCCGAGGATTCCTCAATCAGCCCCAGCATTTT.